This T cell receptor beta chain was recorded in a study of T cells in localized non-small cell lung cancer. Notes on the study in general: Heterogeneity within the tumor remains possible, as just one region underwent sequencing. Compared with tumor, uninvolved adjacent lung displayed greater T cell clonality, ranking highest overall. Prolonged overall survival went with higher T cell density in the blood.

Generated by immunoSEQ multiplex PCR, the TCRdb table keeps only in-frame clones and is missing some. The data contain about 40,000 clones, approximately 81% of them singletons. A note on this clone: The antigen is unknown.

The CDR3 contains 12 residues. In germline, CDR1 is MNHNS, CDR2 SASEGT. V was cut by 11 bases and J by 8 bases, with 18 bases left in between. The TCR was taken from a male donor aged 60 or older with stage II lung adenocarcinoma. The J gene is TRBJ1-2, the V gene TRBV6-1; tentatively, D is TRBD1 (6 bases). Source: peripheral blood mononuclear cells, taken before any cancer treatment. In DNA, the CDR3 is TGTGCCCAAAGGGCAGGGGTGGGCGGCTACACCTTC. This codes for CAQRAGVGGYTF.